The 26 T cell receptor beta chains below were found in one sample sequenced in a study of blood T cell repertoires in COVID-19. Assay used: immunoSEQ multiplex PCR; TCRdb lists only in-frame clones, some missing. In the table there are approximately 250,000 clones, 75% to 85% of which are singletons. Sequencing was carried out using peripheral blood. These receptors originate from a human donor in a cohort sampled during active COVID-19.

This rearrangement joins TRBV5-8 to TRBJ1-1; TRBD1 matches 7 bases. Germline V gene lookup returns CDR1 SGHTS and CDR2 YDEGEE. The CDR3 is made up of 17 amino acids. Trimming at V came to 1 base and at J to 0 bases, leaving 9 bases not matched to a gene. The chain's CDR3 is CASSLYRGDEMNTEAFF. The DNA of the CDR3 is TGTGCCAGCAGCTTGTACAGGGGCGACGAAATGAACACTGAAGCTTTCTTT.

CDR3 protein: CASSPIQGSVLTF. In DNA, the CDR3 is TGTGCCAGCAGCCCAATTCAGGGGAGCGTCCTGACTTTC. The chain carries TRBV7-9 and TRBJ2-6; possibly TRBD1 for D (6 bases). The germline V gene encodes CDR1 SEHNR and CDR2 FQNEAQ (reference sequence). The CDR3 is 13 residues long. V was cut by 5 bases and J by 12 bases, with 14 bases left in between.

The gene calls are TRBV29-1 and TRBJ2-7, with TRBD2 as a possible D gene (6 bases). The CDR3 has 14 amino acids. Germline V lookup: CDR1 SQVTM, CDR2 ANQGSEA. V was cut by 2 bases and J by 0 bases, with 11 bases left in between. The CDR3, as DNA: TGCAGCGTTGAACTAGCGTTAAGCTCCTACGAGCAGTACTTC. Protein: CSVELALSSYEQYF.

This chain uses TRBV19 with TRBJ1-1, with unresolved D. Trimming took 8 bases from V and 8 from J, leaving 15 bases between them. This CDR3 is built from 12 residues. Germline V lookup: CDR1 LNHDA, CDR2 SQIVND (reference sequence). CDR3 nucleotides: TGTGCCAGTTGCAGCAAGGGAGGCGAAGCTTTCTTT. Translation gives CASCSKGGEAFF.

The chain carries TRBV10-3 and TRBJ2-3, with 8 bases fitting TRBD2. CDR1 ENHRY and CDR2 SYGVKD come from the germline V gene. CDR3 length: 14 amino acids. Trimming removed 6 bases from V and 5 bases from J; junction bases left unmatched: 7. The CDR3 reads CAIRISGIGDTQYF. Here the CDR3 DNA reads TGTGCCATCAGAATTAGCGGGATTGGAGATACGCAGTATTTT.

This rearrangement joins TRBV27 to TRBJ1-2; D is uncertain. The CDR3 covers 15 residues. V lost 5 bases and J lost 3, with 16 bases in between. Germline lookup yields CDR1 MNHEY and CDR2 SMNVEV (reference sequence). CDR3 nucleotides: TGTGCCAGCAGTCCGGACGGGAATTTGGACTATGGCTACACCTTC. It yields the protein CASSPDGNLDYGYTF.

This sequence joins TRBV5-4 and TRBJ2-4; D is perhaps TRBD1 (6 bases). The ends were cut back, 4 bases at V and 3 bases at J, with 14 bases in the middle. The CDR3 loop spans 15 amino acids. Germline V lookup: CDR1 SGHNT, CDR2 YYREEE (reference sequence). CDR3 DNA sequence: TGTGCCAGCAGCCCTGCCGGACAGTACAAAAACATTCAGTACTTC. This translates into CASSPAGQYKNIQYF.

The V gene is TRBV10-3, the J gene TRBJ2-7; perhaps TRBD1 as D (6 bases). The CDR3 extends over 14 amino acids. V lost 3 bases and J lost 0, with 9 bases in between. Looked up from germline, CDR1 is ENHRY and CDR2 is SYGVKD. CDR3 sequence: CAISEGGSSYEQYF. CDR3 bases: TGTGCCATCAGTGAAGGGGGTAGCTCCTACGAGCAGTACTTC.

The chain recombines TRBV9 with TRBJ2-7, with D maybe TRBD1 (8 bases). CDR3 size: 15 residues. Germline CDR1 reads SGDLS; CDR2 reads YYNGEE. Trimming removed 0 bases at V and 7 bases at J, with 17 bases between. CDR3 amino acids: CASSVVGDRGGEQYF. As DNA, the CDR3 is TGTGCCAGCAGCGTAGTCGGTGACAGGGGAGGGGAGCAGTACTTC.

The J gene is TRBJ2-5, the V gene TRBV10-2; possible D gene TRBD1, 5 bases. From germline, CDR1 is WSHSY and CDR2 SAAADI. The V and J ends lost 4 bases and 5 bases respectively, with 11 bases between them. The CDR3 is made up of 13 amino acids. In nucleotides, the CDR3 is TGCGCCAGCAGTGGACAGTCCGGTGAGACCCAGTACTTC. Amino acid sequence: CASSGQSGETQYF.

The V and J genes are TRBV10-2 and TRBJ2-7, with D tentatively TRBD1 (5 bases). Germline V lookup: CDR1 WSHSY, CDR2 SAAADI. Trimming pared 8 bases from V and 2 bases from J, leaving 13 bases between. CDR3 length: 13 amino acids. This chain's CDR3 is CASGWTPTYEQYF. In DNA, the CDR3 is TGCGCCAGCGGATGGACACCGACCTACGAGCAGTACTTC.

CDR3 nucleotide sequence: TGTGCCAGCAGCCAACGACAGGGGATGGGTGAAAAACTGTTTTTT. As protein: CASSQRQGMGEKLFF. V usage is TRBV14 and J usage is TRBJ1-4, with 8 bases fitting TRBD1. V lost 2 bases and J lost 7; bases outside the gene matches: 6. The V gene's germline CDR1 is SGHDN and CDR2 FVKESK. There are 15 residues in the CDR3.

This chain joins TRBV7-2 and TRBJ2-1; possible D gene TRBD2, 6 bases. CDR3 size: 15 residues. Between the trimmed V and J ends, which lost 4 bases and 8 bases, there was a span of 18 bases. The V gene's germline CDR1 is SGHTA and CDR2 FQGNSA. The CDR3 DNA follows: TGTGCCAGCAGCTCCAGTGGCCCGACGGGGGATGAGCAGTTCTTC. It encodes CASSSSGPTGDEQFF.

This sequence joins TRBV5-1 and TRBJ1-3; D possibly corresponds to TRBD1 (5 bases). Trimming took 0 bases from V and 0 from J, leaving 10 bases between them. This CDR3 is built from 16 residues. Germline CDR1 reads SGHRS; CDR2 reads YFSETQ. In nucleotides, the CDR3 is TGCGCCAGCAGCTTGGGACAGCAGGGCTCTGGAAACACCATATATTTT. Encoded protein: CASSLGQQGSGNTIYF.

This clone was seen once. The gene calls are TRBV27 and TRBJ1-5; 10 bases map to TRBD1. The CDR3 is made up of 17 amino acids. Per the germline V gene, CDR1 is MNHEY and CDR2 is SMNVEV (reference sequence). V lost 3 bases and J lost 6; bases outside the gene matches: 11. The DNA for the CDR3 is TGTGCCAGCAGTTTGTCTTCACCGACAGGGGGCGGTCAGCCCCAGCATTTT. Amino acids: CASSLSSPTGGGQPQHF.

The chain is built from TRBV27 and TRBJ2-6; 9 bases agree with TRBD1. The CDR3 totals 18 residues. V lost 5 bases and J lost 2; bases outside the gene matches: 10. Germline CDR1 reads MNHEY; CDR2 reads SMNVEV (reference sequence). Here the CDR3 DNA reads TGTGCCAGCAGTCCCGAGGGACAGGGTATTGCTGGGGCCAACGTCCTGACTTTC. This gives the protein CASSPEGQGIAGANVLTF.

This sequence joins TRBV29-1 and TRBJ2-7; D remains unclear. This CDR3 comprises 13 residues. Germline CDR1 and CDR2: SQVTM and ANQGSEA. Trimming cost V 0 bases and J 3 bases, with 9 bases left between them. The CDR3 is CSVEDPPLYEQYF. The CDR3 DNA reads TGCAGCGTTGAAGATCCCCCTCTCTACGAGCAGTACTTC.

CDR3 nucleotides: TGTGCCAGCAGCTTAGACTGGTCCTCCTACAATGAGCAGTTCTTC. Translated: CASSLDWSSYNEQFF. This chain links TRBV7-2 with TRBJ2-1, with D unclear. CDR3 length equals 15 residues. V lost 1 base and J lost 0, with 7 bases in between. The germline V gene encodes CDR1 SGHTA and CDR2 FQGNSA.

CDR3 sequence: CASSIRQVNSGANVLTF. The CDR3 nucleotides are TGTGCCAGTAGTATACGGCAGGTTAACTCTGGGGCCAACGTCCTGACTTTC. This sequence joins TRBV19 and TRBJ2-6; D gene uncertain. CDR3 length: 17 residues. Germline V CDR1 and CDR2: LNHDA, SQIVND (reference sequence). Trimming cost V 2 bases and J 0 bases, with 11 bases left between them.

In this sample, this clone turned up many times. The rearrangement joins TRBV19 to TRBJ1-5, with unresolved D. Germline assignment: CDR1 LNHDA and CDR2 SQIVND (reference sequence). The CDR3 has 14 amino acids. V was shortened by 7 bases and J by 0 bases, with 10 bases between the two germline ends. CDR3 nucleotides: TGTGCCAGTACCATGGACTATAGCAATCAGCCCCAGCATTTT. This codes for CASTMDYSNQPQHF. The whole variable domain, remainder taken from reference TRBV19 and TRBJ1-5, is DGGITQSPKYLFRKEGQNVTLSCEQNLNHDAMYWYRQDPGQGLRLIYYSQIVNDFQKGDIAEGYSVSREKKESFPLTVTSAQKNPTAFYLCASTMDYSNQPQHFGDGTRLSIL.

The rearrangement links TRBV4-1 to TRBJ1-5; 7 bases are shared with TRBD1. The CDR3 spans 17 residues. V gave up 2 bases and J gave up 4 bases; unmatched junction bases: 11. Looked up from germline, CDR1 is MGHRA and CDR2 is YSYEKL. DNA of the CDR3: TGCGCCAGCAGCCAAAGATCGGGACAGACAGGAAATCAGCCCCAGCATTTT. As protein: CASSQRSGQTGNQPQHF.

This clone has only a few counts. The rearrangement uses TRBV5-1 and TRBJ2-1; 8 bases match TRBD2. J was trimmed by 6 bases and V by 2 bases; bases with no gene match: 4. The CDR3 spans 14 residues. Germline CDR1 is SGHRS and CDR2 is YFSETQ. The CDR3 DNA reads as TGCGCCAGCAGCTTAGCGAGCGGGAGCAATGAGCAGTTCTTC. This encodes CASSLASGSNEQFF. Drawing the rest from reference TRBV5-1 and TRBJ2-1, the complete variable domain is KAGVTQTPRYLIKTRGQQVTLSCSPISGHRSVSWYQQTPGQGLQFLFEYFSETQRNKGNFPGRFSGRQFSNSRSEMNVSTLELGDSALYLCASSLASGSNEQFFGPGTRLTVL.

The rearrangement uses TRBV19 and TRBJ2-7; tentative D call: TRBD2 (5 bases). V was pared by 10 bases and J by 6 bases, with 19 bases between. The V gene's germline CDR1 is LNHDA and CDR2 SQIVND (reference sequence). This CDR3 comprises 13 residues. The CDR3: CATEDSKRVEQYF. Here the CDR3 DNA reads TGTGCCACCGAGGACTCAAAGAGGGTCGAGCAGTACTTC.

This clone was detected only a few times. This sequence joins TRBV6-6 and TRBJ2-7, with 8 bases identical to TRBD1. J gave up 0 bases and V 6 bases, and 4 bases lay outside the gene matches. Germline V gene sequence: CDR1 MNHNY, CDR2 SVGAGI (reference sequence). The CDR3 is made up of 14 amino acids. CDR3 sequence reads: CASRETGASYEQYF. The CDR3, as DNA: TGTGCCAGCAGGGAGACAGGGGCCTCCTACGAGCAGTACTTC.

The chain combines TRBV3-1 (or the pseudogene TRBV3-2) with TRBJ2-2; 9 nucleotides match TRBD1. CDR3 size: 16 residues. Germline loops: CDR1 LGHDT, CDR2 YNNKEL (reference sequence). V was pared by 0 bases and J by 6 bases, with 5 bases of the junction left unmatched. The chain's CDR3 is CASSQEGQGNSGELFF. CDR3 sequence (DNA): TGTGCCAGCAGCCAAGAGGGACAGGGAAACTCCGGGGAGCTGTTTTTT.

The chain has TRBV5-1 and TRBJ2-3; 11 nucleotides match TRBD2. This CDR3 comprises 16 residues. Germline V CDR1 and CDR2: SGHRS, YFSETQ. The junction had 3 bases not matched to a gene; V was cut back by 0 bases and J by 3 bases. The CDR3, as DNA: TGCGCCAGCAGCTTGGTAGCGGGGGGGCGGACAGATACGCAGTATTTT. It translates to CASSLVAGGRTDTQYF.